The 22 T cell receptor beta chains below come from one sample, sequenced in a study of OX40 agonist ivuxolimab in advanced cancers. Repertoires were generated with immunoSEQ multiplex PCR, while TCRdb's copy carries only in-frame clones and drops some. The sample holds fewer than 65,000 clones, about 88% seen once. Here the sequenced sample was CD4+ or CD8+ T cells sorted from blood, taken in a trial of the OX40 agonist ivuxolimab. The receptors originated from an adult with an advanced solid tumor such as melanoma, head and neck, liver or kidney cancer.

The chain recombines TRBV13 with TRBJ2-3, with D possibly being TRBD1 (5 bases). Trimming removed 4 bases at V and 7 bases at J, with 9 bases between. Germline CDR1 PRHDT, CDR2 FYEKMQ (reference sequence). The CDR3 is made up of 12 amino acids. The CDR3 loop reads CASSSGLNTQYF. The CDR3 DNA follows: TGTGCCAGCAGCTCAGGGCTAAATACGCAGTATTTT.

This chain connects TRBV13 to TRBJ2-7; the D gene is possibly TRBD1 (5 bases). The CDR3 runs 15 residues. Germline V gives CDR1 PRHDT, CDR2 FYEKMQ (reference sequence). V was pared by 0 bases and J by 0 bases, with 9 bases between. CDR3: CASSLGQEISYEQYF. The CDR3 nucleotides read TGTGCCAGCAGCTTAGGACAGGAGATCTCCTACGAGCAGTACTTC.

This rearrangement joins TRBV5-8 to TRBJ1-2; 7 nucleotides match TRBD1. CDR1 and CDR2 (germline): SGHTS, YDEGEE. V shed 4 bases, J shed 4 bases, and the junction held 10 bases outside the gene matches. The CDR3 length is 15 residues. In DNA, the CDR3 is TGTGCCAGCAGCCAGGACAGGACCCCCTTCTATGGCTACACCTTC. Its protein product is CASSQDRTPFYGYTF.

This chain uses TRBV2 with TRBJ2-3, with a tentative D call TRBD2 (6 bases). The CDR3 covers 15 residues. Germline CDR1 is SNHLY and CDR2 is FYNNEI. V lost 6 bases, J lost 1 base, and 14 bases lay in between. The CDR3 is CASRTTLARTDTQYF. The DNA for the CDR3 is TGTGCCAGCAGGACAACACTAGCACGCACAGATACGCAGTATTTT.

The V call is TRBV29-1, the J call TRBJ1-1, with D possibly being TRBD1 (5 bases). Germline assignment: CDR1 SQVTM and CDR2 ANQGSEA. The CDR3 extends over 13 amino acids. V was shortened by 6 bases and J by 0 bases, with 11 bases between the two germline ends. CDR3 sequence reads: CSVRGRMNTEAFF. The CDR3, as DNA: TGCAGCGTGCGGGGCAGAATGAACACTGAAGCTTTCTTT.

The chain recombines TRBV6-5 with TRBJ2-2; TRBD2 aligns across 8 bases. CDR1 is MNHEY and CDR2 is SVGAGI in the germline V gene. With 6 bases clipped from V and 7 bases from J, the junction kept 1 base outside the gene matches. CDR3 length: 12 amino acids. The CDR3 nucleotides are TGTGCCAGCAGGCGGGAGGACGGGGAGCTGTTTTTT. This sequence encodes CASRREDGELFF.

The genes are TRBV2 and TRBJ1-5, with D possibly matching TRBD1 (5 bases). Germline CDR1 SNHLY, CDR2 FYNNEI. The CDR3 has 13 residues. The V end was cut by 11 bases, the J end by 0 bases, with 11 bases between. The chain's CDR3 is CAVRDYSNQPQHF. The CDR3 DNA reads TGTGCCGTACGGGACTATAGCAATCAGCCCCAGCATTTT.

The chain couples TRBV27 to TRBJ1-6, with D maybe TRBD1 (5 bases). V lost 2 bases, J lost 12 bases, and 8 bases lay in between. Germline loops: CDR1 MNHEY, CDR2 SMNVEV (reference sequence). The CDR3 consists of 12 residues. The CDR3 loop reads CASSLRGRPLHF. Written as DNA, the CDR3 is TGTGCCAGCAGTTTACGGGGCCGACCCCTCCACTTT.

In this sample, this clone turned up once. CDR3 bases: TGTGCCAGCCGGGGGACTAGCGGAGGGGTTGGGGAGCTGTTTTTT. Protein product: CASRGTSGGVGELFF. This chain connects TRBV27 to TRBJ2-2; 11 nucleotides match TRBD2. Germline CDR1 MNHEY, CDR2 SMNVEV (reference sequence). This CDR3 comprises 15 residues. V lost 8 bases and J lost 8; bases outside the gene matches: 10.

The DNA for the CDR3 is TGTGCCAGCAGTAAGACGGGACAGGGGGCCCACGAGCAGTACTTC. It codes for CASSKTGQGAHEQYF. This sequence joins TRBV6-1 and TRBJ2-7; 12 nucleotides align to TRBD1. CDR1 and CDR2 from the germline V gene are MNHNS and SASEGT. J gave up 5 bases and V 5 bases, and 7 bases lay outside the gene matches. The CDR3 has 15 amino acids.

J is TRBJ2-1 and V is TRBV5-1; 7 nucleotides match TRBD2. V dropped 5 bases and J dropped 6; count of bases not matched to a gene: 14. Germline values: CDR1 SGHRS, CDR2 YFSETQ. The CDR3 totals 16 residues. The CDR3 loop is CASRVSLLARSNEQFF. CDR3 nucleotide sequence: TGCGCCAGCAGGGTCTCCCTACTAGCGAGGAGCAATGAGCAGTTCTTC.

The V and J genes are TRBV6-6 and TRBJ1-4, with D maybe TRBD1 (6 bases). The germline V gene has CDR1 MNHNY and CDR2 SVGAGI (reference sequence). Trimming cost V 2 bases and J 4 bases, with 11 bases left between them. The CDR3 has 15 residues. The CDR3 protein is CASSYQTGVNEKLFF. Here the CDR3 DNA reads TGTGCCAGCAGTTACCAGACAGGAGTTAATGAAAAACTGTTTTTT.

The chain recombines TRBV29-1 with TRBJ2-5; 10 nucleotides agree with TRBD2. The CDR3 totals 15 residues. Unmatched junction bases numbered 8, after V lost 3 bases and J lost 4 bases. Germline CDR1 is SQVTM and CDR2 is ANQGSEA. Here the CDR3 DNA reads TGCAGCGTTGAGGGGGTAGCGGGAGGCAGAGAGACCCAGTACTTC. Its translation is CSVEGVAGGRETQYF.

J is TRBJ2-7 and V is TRBV10-3; 9 nucleotides line up with TRBD2. The germline CDR1 and CDR2 sequences are ENHRY and SYGVKD. The CDR3 is made up of 16 amino acids. V trimming: 2 bases; J trimming: 1 base; junction bases outside the gene matches: 6. CDR3 in amino acids: CAISEGLAGWSYEQYF. CDR3 coding DNA: TGTGCCATCAGTGAGGGGCTAGCGGGGTGGTCCTACGAGCAGTACTTC.

The chain employs TRBV9 and TRBJ2-7, with D perhaps TRBD1 (6 bases). V shed 3 bases and J shed 6 bases, with 16 bases lying between them. CDR3 length: 14 residues. The germline CDR1 and CDR2 sequences are SGDLS and YYNGEE. The CDR3 loop is CASSADSEFGEQYF. The CDR3 bases are TGTGCCAGCAGCGCGGACAGTGAATTCGGCGAGCAGTACTTC.

The chain carries TRBV6-4 and TRBJ2-7; a possible D gene is TRBD2 (5 bases). The CDR3 has 14 amino acids. The germline CDR1 and CDR2 sequences are MRHNA and SNTAGT. V was cut by 4 bases and J by 2 bases, with 12 bases left in between. The CDR3 DNA reads as TGTGCCAGCAGTGGGCGGGTCGGAACCTACGAGCAGTACTTC. Encoded protein: CASSGRVGTYEQYF.

The rearrangement links TRBV5-1 to TRBJ2-7, with 10 bases fitting TRBD2. The J segment lost 5 bases and the V segment lost 0 bases, leaving 11 bases of the junction unmatched. Germline V gene data show CDR1 as SGHRS and CDR2 as YFSETQ. The CDR3 extends over 17 amino acids. In DNA form, the CDR3 reads TGCGCCAGCAGCTTGGTGGTTTTGGCTAGCGGGAGCCACGAGCAGTACTTC. It is translated as CASSLVVLASGSHEQYF.

The chain uses TRBV6-1 and TRBJ1-2, with D uncertain. Deletions cut 6 bases from V and 3 bases from J, with 8 bases between. CDR1 is MNHNS, CDR2 SASEGT, per germline. CDR3 size: 12 residues. The CDR3 reads CASSGRDYGYTF. CDR3 bases: TGTGCCAGCAGCGGGAGAGACTATGGCTACACCTTC.

This clone has only a few counts. The chain carries TRBV5-5 and TRBJ1-1, with TRBD1 matching 7 bases. The germline CDR1 and CDR2 sequences are SGHKS and YYEKEE (reference sequence). The CDR3 runs 12 residues. The V segment lost 4 bases and the J segment 9 bases; nucleotides outside the gene matches: 6. In DNA, the CDR3 is TGTGCCAGCAGCGCCGGGACAGCCCAAGCTTTCTTT. Its translation is CASSAGTAQAFF.

CDR3 protein: CASSLPTKPGYTF. CDR3 bases: TGTGCCAGCAGCTTACCGACTAAGCCTGGCTACACCTTC. The J gene is TRBJ1-2, the V gene TRBV7-2; D unresolved. Trimming took 2 bases from V and 7 from J, leaving 11 bases between them. The CDR3 runs to 13 residues. CDR1 and CDR2 from the germline V gene are SGHTA and FQGNSA. The full variable domain, rest sourced from reference TRBV7-2 and TRBJ1-2, is GAGVSQSPSNKVTEKGKDVELRCDPISGHTALYWYRQSLGQGLEFLIYFQGNSAPDKSGLPSDRFSAERTGGSVSTLTIQRTQQEDSAVYLCASSLPTKPGYTFGSGTRLTVV.

V usage is TRBV2 and J usage is TRBJ2-3; D gene unclear. This CDR3 contains 15 residues. Germline assignment: CDR1 SNHLY and CDR2 FYNNEI. V lost 3 bases and J lost 0, with 10 bases in between. CDR3 region: CASSDPRSSTDTQYF. The CDR3 DNA reads as TGTGCCAGCAGTGACCCGCGATCTAGCACAGATACGCAGTATTTT.

CDR3 coding DNA: TGTGCCTGGAGTGTATTTAGGGATATGGGTGGCTACACCTTC. Translated, it gives CAWSVFRDMGGYTF. This rearrangement joins TRBV30 to TRBJ1-2; D gene uncertain. The CDR3 covers 14 residues. Germline assignment: CDR1 GTSNPN and CDR2 SVGIG (reference sequence). The germline V and J ends were trimmed by 0 bases and 7 bases, with 15 bases remaining between them.